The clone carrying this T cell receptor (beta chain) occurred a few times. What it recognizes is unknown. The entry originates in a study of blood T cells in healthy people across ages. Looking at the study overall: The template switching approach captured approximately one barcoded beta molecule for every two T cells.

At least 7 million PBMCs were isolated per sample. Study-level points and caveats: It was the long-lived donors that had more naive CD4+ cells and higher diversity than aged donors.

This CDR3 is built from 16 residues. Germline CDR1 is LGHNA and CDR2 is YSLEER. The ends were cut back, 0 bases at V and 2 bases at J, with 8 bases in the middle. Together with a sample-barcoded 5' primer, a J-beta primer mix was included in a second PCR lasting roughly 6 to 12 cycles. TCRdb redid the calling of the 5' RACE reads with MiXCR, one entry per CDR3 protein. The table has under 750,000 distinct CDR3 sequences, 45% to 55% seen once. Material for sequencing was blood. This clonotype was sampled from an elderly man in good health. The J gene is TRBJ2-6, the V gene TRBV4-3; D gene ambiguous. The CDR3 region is CASSQDSQPGANVLTF. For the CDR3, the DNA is TGCGCCAGCAGCCAAGATTCGCAGCCTGGGGCCAACGTCCTGACTTTC.